Each of the 27 T cell receptor beta chains below was sequenced from the same sample in a study of T cell clones after liver transplantation. TCRdb's copy holds only in-frame clones and misses some; the assay was immunoSEQ multiplex PCR. The table shows tens of thousands of clones, with roughly four fifths occurring only once. The sample here was CD4+ T cells from blood, taken 45 to 46 months after liver transplant. The receptors come from a human patient who received a liver transplant. Some T cells may be the graft donor's.

The chain links TRBV11-3 to TRBJ2-1, with unresolved D. Trimming shortened V by 5 bases and J by 5 bases, and 10 bases separated the two germline ends. CDR3 size: 13 residues. CDR1 and CDR2 from the germline V gene are SGHNT and YENEEA. This CDR3 is CASSDGSNNEQFF. In nucleotides, the CDR3 is TGTGCCAGCAGCGACGGCAGCAACAATGAGCAGTTCTTC.

The chain has TRBV5-1 and TRBJ2-7, with D perhaps TRBD1 or TRBD2 (6 bases each). This CDR3 is built from 14 residues. The germline gives CDR1 SGHRS, CDR2 YFSETQ. The ends were cut back, 5 bases at V and 2 bases at J, with 14 bases in the middle. Here the CDR3 reads CASSRGGSTYEQYF. CDR3 coding DNA: TGCGCCAGCAGTAGAGGGGGGAGTACCTACGAGCAGTACTTC.

The chain joins TRBV11-2 to TRBJ2-1; tentatively, D is TRBD2 (6 bases). Germline values: CDR1 SGHAT, CDR2 FQNNGV. CDR3 length: 17 amino acids. V lost 5 bases and J lost 0, with 17 bases in between. The CDR3 protein is CASSPPIAVSSYNEQFF. CDR3 coding DNA: TGTGCCAGCAGCCCCCCCATAGCGGTGAGCTCCTACAATGAGCAGTTCTTC.

The sample holds one count of this clone. The chain combines TRBV6-6 with TRBJ1-5; D unresolved. The CDR3 length is 13 residues. The germline gives CDR1 MNHNY, CDR2 SVGAGI (reference sequence). The V gene lost 5 bases and the J gene lost 4 bases, with 9 bases spanning the gap. The CDR3 DNA is TGTGCCAGCAGTCCCCAGGAAAATCAGCCCCAGCATTTT. This gives the protein CASSPQENQPQHF.

The chain recombines TRBV4-3 with TRBJ1-4, with D possibly being TRBD1 (6 bases). CDR3 length: 15 amino acids. Trimming took off 1 base at V and 7 bases at J, with 13 bases between the two ends. Germline CDR1 reads LGHNA; CDR2 reads YSLEER. The chain's CDR3 is CASSQAGGGGEKLFF. CDR3 nucleotide sequence: TGCGCCAGCAGCCAAGCTGGGGGGGGCGGTGAAAAACTGTTTTTT.

This clone was seen once. The chain links TRBV5-1 to TRBJ1-1, with 8 positions matching TRBD1. CDR1 and CDR2 from the germline V gene are SGHRS and YFSETQ. The trim removed 3 bases at V and 5 bases at J, leaving 9 bases unmatched. CDR3 size: 15 residues. The CDR3 region has the DNA TGCGCCAGCAGCTCGACTCAGGGGGCGGAAACTGAAGCTTTCTTT. This translates into CASSSTQGAETEAFF.

The chain has TRBV6-5 and TRBJ2-7; weak D call: TRBD2 (5 bases). The CDR3 spans 15 residues. V gave up 7 bases and J gave up 0 bases, with 16 bases separating them. Germline CDR1 is MNHEY and CDR2 is SVGAGI. CDR3 DNA sequence: TGTGCCAGCACCCACTCTAGCACTAGCTCCTACGAGCAGTACTTC. Its translation is CASTHSSTSSYEQYF.

J is TRBJ1-2 and V is TRBV5-1, with 10 positions matching TRBD1. The CDR3 has 16 residues. Germline V gene data show CDR1 as SGHRS and CDR2 as YFSETQ. With 1 base clipped from V and 6 bases from J, the junction kept 9 bases outside the gene matches. The CDR3 sequence is CASSLTVTTGGHGYTF. The CDR3 region has the DNA TGCGCCAGCAGCTTGACCGTAACGACAGGGGGCCATGGCTACACCTTC. Based on the CDR3 plus reference TRBV5-1 and TRBJ1-2, the full variable domain is KAGVTQTPRYLIKTRGQQVTLSCSPISGHRSVSWYQQTPGQGLQFLFEYFSETQRNKGNFPGRFSGRQFSNSRSEMNVSTLELGDSALYLCASSLTVTTGGHGYTFGSGTRLTVV.

This clone showed up just a few times. The chain links TRBV2 to TRBJ2-3, with 16 bases matching TRBD2. The V and J ends lost 6 bases and 2 bases, in that order; junction bases with no gene match: 5. Per germline, CDR1 SNHLY and CDR2 FYNNEI. The CDR3 runs 17 residues. The CDR3 spells CASSPGTSGRATDTQYF. CDR3 sequence (DNA): TGTGCCAGCAGCCCCGGGACTAGCGGGAGGGCCACAGATACGCAGTATTTT.

V gene TRBV4-1 combines with J gene TRBJ2-5; D call uncertain. This CDR3 region has 14 residues. The germline V gene encodes CDR1 MGHRA and CDR2 YSYEKL. The ends were cut back, 4 bases at V and 5 bases at J, with 14 bases in the middle. The CDR3 loop is CASSPYIGLETQYF. Written as DNA, the CDR3 is TGCGCCAGCAGCCCCTATATTGGGTTGGAGACCCAGTACTTC.

V usage is TRBV28 and J usage is TRBJ2-1; D remains unclear. Trimming stripped 7 bases from V and 8 bases from J, with 9 bases between. The CDR3 runs 11 residues. Germline CDR1 reads MDHEN; CDR2 reads SYDVKM. The chain's CDR3 is CASTSGYEQFF. DNA for the CDR3: TGTGCCAGCACCAGTGGGTATGAGCAGTTCTTC.

This clone was observed a single time. V is TRBV7-8 and J is TRBJ2-1, with 11 bases identical to TRBD2. The length of the CDR3 is 15 residues. V gave up 3 bases and J gave up 10 bases; unmatched junction bases: 8. Germline V gene data show CDR1 as SGHVS and CDR2 as FQNEAQ. The CDR3 coding sequence is TGTGCCAGCAGCTTGGTCCGGACTAGCGGGTTGGAGCAGTTCTTC. It is translated as CASSLVRTSGLEQFF.

V and J are TRBV7-2 and TRBJ2-7; 8 bases agree with TRBD1. CDR1 SGHTA and CDR2 FQGNSA come from the germline V gene. The CDR3 is 14 residues long. The V and J ends lost 2 bases and 5 bases, in that order; junction bases with no gene match: 5. The CDR3, as DNA: TGTGCCAGCAGCTTACAGGGGGCCAGGAACGAGCAGTACTTC. This encodes CASSLQGARNEQYF.

The chain recombines TRBV18 with TRBJ2-1; D uncertain. V shed 3 bases and J shed 5 bases, with 11 bases lying between them. The V gene's germline CDR1 is KGHSH and CDR2 LQKENI. The CDR3 consists of 14 residues. CDR3 residues: CASSPESGNNEQFF. For the CDR3, the DNA is TGTGCCAGCTCACCGGAGTCGGGTAACAATGAGCAGTTCTTC.

The chain is built from TRBV28 and TRBJ1-5; D perhaps matches TRBD1 (5 bases). V dropped 3 bases and J dropped 3 bases, with 12 bases sitting between them. The CDR3 is made up of 15 amino acids. The germline V gene encodes CDR1 MDHEN and CDR2 SYDVKM. CDR3 nucleotides: TGTGCCAGCAGTTTTAGGGACCCTTTCAATCAGCCCCAGCATTTT. Protein sequence: CASSFRDPFNQPQHF.

The CDR3 loop reads CASSIARGRSYEQYF. The CDR3 nucleotides are TGTGCCAGTAGTATAGCCAGGGGGAGATCCTACGAGCAGTACTTC. This chain connects TRBV19 to TRBJ2-7, with TRBD1 matching 7 bases. CDR1 LNHDA and CDR2 SQIVND come from the germline V gene (reference sequence). The CDR3 loop spans 15 amino acids. With V trimmed by 1 base and J by 1 base, 4 bases remained unmatched.

In this sample, this clone turned up once. The rearrangement joins TRBV7-2 to TRBJ2-7; the D is unclear. The CDR3 runs 13 residues. Germline V gene data show CDR1 as SGHTA and CDR2 as FQGNSA. The V end lost 5 bases, the J end lost 2 bases, and 10 bases lay between the germline ends. This CDR3 is CASSPYPPYEQYF. For the CDR3, the DNA is TGTGCCAGCAGCCCGTACCCCCCCTACGAGCAGTACTTC.

Only a few counts were recorded for this clone. The gene calls are TRBV7-2 and TRBJ1-1; D is uncertain. CDR3 length: 13 residues. The germline V gene encodes CDR1 SGHTA and CDR2 FQGNSA. Trimming left V 6 bases short and J 3 bases short, with 11 bases between. The DNA of the CDR3 is TGTGCCAGCAGGACGGGGTCGCACACTGAAGCTTTCTTT. It translates to CASRTGSHTEAFF.

The chain combines TRBV2 with TRBJ2-5, with 8 bases identical to TRBD1. V lost 7 bases and J lost 5; bases outside the gene matches: 9. CDR1 and CDR2 from the germline V gene are SNHLY and FYNNEI. The CDR3 runs to 14 residues. The CDR3 DNA reads as TGTGCCAGCAAGGAAGGGACAGGCGGGGAGACCCAGTACTTC. This gives the protein CASKEGTGGETQYF.

CDR3 coding DNA: TGTGCCAGCAGCATTGGGGAGGGATATCAGCCCCAGCATTTT. It specifies CASSIGEGYQPQHF. The chain joins TRBV6-5 to TRBJ1-5, with D uncertain. Trimming shortened V by 6 bases and J by 5 bases, and 14 bases separated the two germline ends. The CDR3 is 14 amino acids. Germline V gene data show CDR1 as MNHEY and CDR2 as SVGAGI.

V is TRBV19 and J is TRBJ1-1; D is uncertain. V was pared by 2 bases and J by 4 bases, with 8 bases between. The CDR3 extends over 13 amino acids. CDR1 is LNHDA and CDR2 is SQIVND in the germline V gene (reference sequence). CDR3 protein: CASSIWSGTEAFF. The CDR3 coding sequence is TGTGCCAGTAGTATATGGAGTGGCACTGAAGCTTTCTTT. Combining the CDR3 with reference TRBV19 and TRBJ1-1 gives the whole variable domain DGGITQSPKYLFRKEGQNVTLSCEQNLNHDAMYWYRQDPGQGLRLIYYSQIVNDFQKGDIAEGYSVSREKKESFPLTVTSAQKNPTAFYLCASSIWSGTEAFFGQGTRLTVV.

The chain recombines TRBV5-1 with TRBJ1-5, with D maybe TRBD1 (6 bases). Germline V CDR1 and CDR2: SGHRS, YFSETQ. With 4 bases removed from V and 4 bases from J, the gap between germline ends came to 12 bases. This CDR3 is 14 amino acids long. The CDR3 region has the DNA TGCGCCAGCAGCGAAGGACAGTCGAATCAGCCCCAGCATTTT. As protein: CASSEGQSNQPQHF.

The genes are TRBV7-2 and TRBJ1-5; TRBD1 aligns across 8 bases. CDR1 is SGHTA, CDR2 FQGNSA, per germline. The J segment lost 3 bases and the V segment lost 6 bases, leaving 7 bases of the junction unmatched. This CDR3 region has 15 residues. CDR3 protein: CASSSRTGPNQPQHF. The CDR3 DNA follows: TGTGCCAGCAGTTCGAGGACAGGGCCCAATCAGCCCCAGCATTTT.

The chain employs TRBV4-3 and TRBJ2-6; D may be TRBD1 or TRBD2 (5 bases each). Trimming removed 1 base at V and 10 bases at J, with 14 bases between. The V gene's germline CDR1 is LGHNA and CDR2 YSLEER. This CDR3 is built from 15 residues. CDR3 sequence (DNA): TGCGCCAGCAGCCAAGGGGGGAGAAGGTTGAACGTCCTGACTTTC. Protein sequence: CASSQGGRRLNVLTF.

This clone was seen only a few times. This chain joins TRBV29-1 and TRBJ2-4, with D perhaps TRBD1 or TRBD2 (6 bases each). CDR3 length: 14 residues. The germline CDR1 and CDR2 sequences are SQVTM and ANQGSEA. The V gene lost 4 bases and the J gene lost 1 base, with 11 bases spanning the gap. CDR3 protein: CSVVEGGAKNIQYF. CDR3 coding DNA: TGCAGCGTTGTGGAAGGGGGGGCCAAAAACATTCAGTACTTC.

The chain links TRBV19 to TRBJ2-7; D is perhaps TRBD1 or TRBD2 (5 bases each). The CDR3 has 14 residues. Germline assignment: CDR1 LNHDA and CDR2 SQIVND (reference sequence). Trimming took 3 bases from V and 5 from J, leaving 14 bases between them. The CDR3 is CASSIRGMTNEQYF. The CDR3 DNA reads TGTGCCAGTAGTATTAGGGGTATGACTAACGAGCAGTACTTC.

This clone has a single count. The chain links TRBV28 to TRBJ1-5; D is possibly TRBD1 (6 bases). This CDR3 is built from 15 residues. Germline CDR1 reads MDHEN; CDR2 reads SYDVKM. Trimming took 5 bases from V and 2 from J, leaving 13 bases between them. CDR3 in amino acids: CASSQTTGRNQPQHF. The DNA of the CDR3 is TGTGCCAGCAGTCAAACGACAGGTCGCAATCAGCCCCAGCATTTT.